This TCR beta chain is drawn from a study of cytomegalovirus exposure and HLA in healthy donors. Findings of the study overall: There were 164 TCR beta chains listed as cytomegalovirus-associated.

On this clone: No antigen is known for it.

Germline values: CDR1 KGHSY, CDR2 FQNENV. The CDR3 is 13 amino acids. The V and J ends lost 0 bases and 11 bases respectively, with 13 bases between them. Clones were read by immunoSEQ multiplex PCR, and TCRdb kept only the in-frame ones, dropping some. The repertoire holds over 35,000 clones, with roughly 91% as singletons. Specimen: PBMCs. This receptor was identified in a man younger than 30 in good health and CMV-seronegative. The V gene is TRBV16, the J gene TRBJ1-1, with D uncertain. This CDR3 reads CASSQSLSTGAFF. The DNA for the CDR3 is TGTGCCAGCAGCCAATCTTTGAGTACGGGTGCTTTCTTT.